This T cell receptor beta chain came from a study of blood T cell repertoires in COVID-19. Turning to the study itself: Whether acute or convalescent, the COVID-19 samples came from the United States, Italy and Spain.

Original methodology: Reference gene primers were amplified, and this amplification served to estimate nucleated cell counts. Using immunoSEQ multiplex PCR, the repertoire was profiled, and TCRdb retains in-frame clones only, with some absent. That table furnishes V, J and clone size, whereas the DNA furnished D and trimming. The sample comprises roughly 100,000 clones, approximately 84% of which are singletons, and 14% to 15% rests with the top ten. Trimming removed 6 bases from V and 5 bases from J; junction bases left unmatched: 6. There are 13 residues in the CDR3. This chain connects TRBV12-3 or TRBV12-4 to TRBJ1-2; 7 bases align to TRBD1. This clonotype was obtained from an older woman with acute or convalescent COVID-19. Input material: peripheral blood. Written as DNA, the CDR3 is TGTGCCAGCAGAAGTCAGGGGGGATATGGCTACACCTTC. Protein product: CASRSQGGYGYTF.